The 3 T cell receptor beta chains below come from one sample, sequenced in a study of beta chain features in type 1 diabetes. The isolated RNA, all of it, was reverse transcribed, so expressed TCRB transcripts were what got sequenced. Produced via immunoSEQ multiplex PCR; TCRdb's table is partial and in-frame only. The table records some 150,000 clones, under 60% of them present only once. The sample comprised Tregs from blood. The source is a young man in good health.

Turning to this clone: The junction departs from the called germline gene at one end, perhaps through a read error. The chain has TRBV19 and TRBJ1-3; D uncertain. This CDR3 has 15 amino acids. Per germline, CDR1 LNHDA and CDR2 SQIVND (reference sequence). This chain's CDR3 is CASTRSRNSGNPIYF. CDR3 sequence (DNA): TGTGCCAGTACAAGGTCCAGGAACTCTGGAAACCCCATATATTTT.

The rearrangement joins TRBV6-5 to TRBJ2-7, with 8 bases that match TRBD1. Germline CDR1 reads MNHEY; CDR2 reads SVGAGI. V trimming: 7 bases; J trimming: 2 bases; junction bases outside the gene matches: 7. The CDR3 sequence is 14 residues long. Written as DNA, the CDR3 is TGTGCCAGCAAGCAGGGGGCTCCTACCTACGAGCAGTACTTC. Translation: CASKQGAPTYEQYF.

The chain couples TRBV7-2 to TRBJ2-7; D unresolved. The V gene lost 1 base and the J gene lost 9 bases, with 13 bases spanning the gap. The CDR3 runs to 13 residues. Germline V gives CDR1 SGHTA, CDR2 FQGNSA. As DNA, the CDR3 is TGTGCCAGCAGCTTAGGGGCAGCTTGGTGGCAGTACTTC. Protein product: CASSLGAAWWQYF.